This TCR beta chain is drawn from a study of technical replicates of blood from a handful of donors. The CDR3 covers 13 residues. Germline-derived CDR1 and CDR2 are SGHNT and YYREEE (reference sequence). Trimming removed 4 bases from V and 2 bases from J, with 6 bases in between. TCRdb keeps only in-frame clones here, not all; method: immunoSEQ multiplex PCR. The sample yields about 64,000 clones, 65% to 90% seen once. The chain recombines TRBV5-4 with TRBJ1-4; tentatively, D is TRBD1 (6 bases). The TCR was taken from a human donor in good health. Some clones in this sample may be carry-over from other donors' samples. What was sequenced was PBMCs. The CDR3 DNA reads as TGTGCCAGCAGCGGACAGACTAATGAAAAACTGTTTTTT. Translated, it gives CASSGQTNEKLFF.